A selection of T cell receptor beta chains follows, all from one sample in a study of human versus mouse CDR3 diversity and MHC coevolution. Method: immunoSEQ multiplex PCR; TCRdb's copy keeps in-frame clones and lacks some. Of fewer than 80,000 clones in the sample, 85% to 95% were seen once. The sequencing input was naive CD4+ T cells from blood. The receptors shown here come from a person aged 25 to 75 in good health. The CDR3 runs from the conserved cysteine through the conserved F or W. The D gene is left open where the match is weak. Rows may omit the clone size; those that give it use once, few, many or a size class.

.	TRBJ2-7	TRBV14	.	CASSQARYEQYF	TGTGCCAGCAGCCAAGCGAGGTACGAGCAGTACTTC
.	TRBJ2-3	TRBV7-9	TRBD2	CASSLASGGGTDTQYF	TGTGCCAGCAGCCTCGCTTCGGGAGGAGGCACAGATACGCAGTATTTT
.	TRBJ2-7	TRBV11-2	TRBD1	CASSLLTGGYEQYF	TGTGCCAGCAGCTTGTTAACAGGGGGATACGAGCAGTACTTC
.	TRBJ2-7	TRBV7-6	TRBD2	CASSSQGGRGNEQYF	TGTGCCAGCAGCTCTCAAGGCGGGAGGGGGAACGAGCAGTACTTC
.	TRBJ2-2	TRBV27	.	CASSPYTGELFF	TGTGCCAGCAGTCCTTACACCGGGGAGCTGTTTTTT
.	TRBJ1-1	TRBV29-1	.	CSAGRTLGTEAFF	TGCAGCGCCGGGAGGACTTTGGGCACTGAAGCTTTCTTT
.	TRBJ2-7	TRBV5-4	.	CASSLERSSYEQYF	TGTGCCAGCAGCTTAGAACGGAGCTCCTACGAGCAGTACTTC
once	TRBJ1-4	TRBV7-9	TRBD1	CASSLGTENEKLFF	TGTGCCAGCAGCCTCGGGACAGAGAATGAAAAACTGTTTTTT
.	TRBJ1-3	TRBV10-3	.	CAISVLTPRSAGNTIYF	TGTGCCATCAGTGTATTGACACCGCGCTCTGCTGGAAACACCATATATTTT
.	TRBJ1-1	TRBV30	.	CAWSPGRRNTEAFF	TGTGCCTGGAGCCCTGGGCGACGGAACACTGAAGCTTTCTTT
.	TRBJ2-3	TRBV4-2	.	CASRDSGHSTDTQYF	TGTGCCAGCAGAGACAGCGGGCACAGCACAGATACGCAGTATTTT
.	TRBJ1-2	TRBV29-1	.	CSVEPQSYGYTF	TGCAGCGTTGAGCCCCAGTCCTATGGCTACACCTTC
.	TRBJ2-3	TRBV10-3	.	CAISDGIMGSSTDTQYF	TGTGCCATCAGTGACGGGATTATGGGGTCCTCCACAGATACGCAGTATTTT
.	TRBJ1-6	TRBV5-4	.	CASSSLTGNSPLHF	TGTGCCAGCAGCTCCCTAACAGGAAATTCCCCCCTCCACTTT
.	TRBJ2-1	TRBV19	TRBD1	CASSRRTGGGRDEQFF	TGTGCCAGTAGCCGTCGGACAGGGGGCGGGAGGGATGAGCAGTTCTTC
.	TRBJ1-1	TRBV7-9	.	CASTPRRDTLNTEAFF	TGTGCCAGCACCCCGCGCAGGGACACTTTGAACACTGAAGCTTTCTTT
.	TRBJ2-4	TRBV11-2	TRBD1	CASSGRDRGNIQYF	TGTGCCAGCAGCGGCCGGGACAGGGGAAACATTCAGTACTTC
once	TRBJ2-5	TRBV5-1	.	CASSLVLAVQETQYF	TGCGCCAGCAGCTTGGTGTTAGCGGTACAAGAGACCCAGTACTTC
once	TRBJ1-6	TRBV18	.	CASSPSITGSPLHF	TGTGCCAGCTCACCATCCATCACGGGTTCACCCCTCCACTTT
.	TRBJ1-5	TRBV4-1	TRBD1	CASSQGLGRGNQPQHF	TGCGCCAGCAGCCAGGGACTGGGCAGGGGGAATCAGCCCCAGCATTTT
.	TRBJ2-3	TRBV6-4	TRBD1	CASSAGTGVRTDTQYF	TGTGCCAGCAGTGCCGGGACAGGGGTTCGGACAGATACGCAGTATTTT
.	TRBJ2-7	TRBV6-1	.	CASSERVGSYEQYF	TGTGCCAGCAGTGAACGGGTAGGCTCCTACGAGCAGTACTTC
.	TRBJ2-7	TRBV5-1	TRBD1	CASSLMGQGPTYEQYF	TGCGCCAGCAGCTTGATGGGACAGGGCCCAACCTACGAGCAGTACTTC
.	TRBJ2-1	TRBV5-1	.	CASSTQTGYYNEQFF	TGCGCCAGCAGCACCCAGACAGGCTACTACAATGAGCAGTTCTTC
.	TRBJ1-5	TRBV18	TRBD1	CASSPTGGNQPQHF	TGTGCCAGCTCACCAACAGGGGGCAATCAGCCCCAGCATTTT
.	TRBJ2-1	TRBV5-1	TRBD2	CASSLLAGARNEQFF	TGCGCCAGCAGCTTACTAGCGGGAGCGAGGAATGAGCAGTTCTTC
.	TRBJ2-7	TRBV28	TRBD2	CASSFGTSGYEQYF	TGTGCCAGCAGTTTTGGGACTAGCGGGTACGAGCAGTACTTC
.	TRBJ1-6	TRBV6-5	TRBD1	CASSTGQGNSPLHF	TGTGCCAGCAGTACTGGACAGGGAAATTCACCCCTCCACTTT
once	TRBJ2-7	TRBV5-1	.	CASSLGRFSYEQYF	TGCGCCAGCAGCTTGGGGCGGTTCTCCTACGAGCAGTACTTC
.	TRBJ2-1	TRBV10-3	TRBD2	CAIRAGGPSDEQFF	TGTGCCATCAGAGCGGGGGGGCCTTCGGATGAGCAGTTCTTC
.	TRBJ2-1	TRBV25-1	TRBD2	CASSDPGLAGDEQFF	TGTGCCAGCAGTGACCCGGGACTAGCGGGAGATGAGCAGTTCTTC
.	TRBJ2-2	TRBV29-1	TRBD1	CSVAGQGYTGELFF	TGCAGCGTTGCGGGACAGGGTTACACCGGGGAGCTGTTTTTT
.	TRBJ2-2	TRBV27	.	CASRFIGNTGELFF	TGTGCCAGCAGATTTATTGGCAACACCGGGGAGCTGTTTTTT
.	TRBJ2-5	TRBV11-2	TRBD2	CASSPPGGGLQGQYF	TGTGCCAGCAGCCCCCCGGGAGGGGGGTTGCAAGGGCAGTACTTC
.	TRBJ1-1	TRBV6-1	.	CASRYSVNTEAFF	TGTGCCAGCCGGTACTCGGTGAACACTGAAGCTTTCTTT
.	TRBJ2-1	TRBV2	.	CASSRDSGEQFF	TGTGCCAGCAGTCGGGACTCTGGTGAGCAGTTCTTC
.	TRBJ1-5	TRBV28	TRBD1	CASSLRTGMGLNQPQHF	TGTGCCAGCAGCCTAAGGACAGGGATGGGGCTCAATCAGCCCCAGCATTTT
.	TRBJ2-5	TRBV27	TRBD1	CALAGTGRGTYSETQYF	TGTGCCCTAGCAGGGACAGGGAGGGGTACGTATTCGGAGACCCAGTACTTC
once	TRBJ2-6	TRBV6-1	.	CASSERGSGANVLTF	TGTGCCAGCAGTGAAAGGGGCTCTGGGGCCAACGTCCTGACTTTC
.	TRBJ1-1	TRBV19	TRBD1	CASSMWGQWTMNTEAFF	TGTGCCAGTAGTATGTGGGGACAGTGGACGATGAACACTGAAGCTTTCTTT
few	TRBJ1-5	TRBV10-3	.	CAIRGSINQPQHF	TGTGCCATCAGGGGCAGCATCAATCAGCCCCAGCATTTT